This T cell receptor (beta chain) derives from a study of T cells in Graves' hyperthyroidism and ophthalmopathy. From RNA transcripts, TCR beta CDR3 regions were amplified. HTBI primers were used for first-round RT-PCR of the TCR CDR3. TCRdb re-called the multiplex PCR reads through MiXCR, storing one row per CDR3 protein. The sample yields some 510,000 distinct CDR3 sequences, roughly 20% seen once. Over 18 months, lack of ophthalmopathy progression marked Graves' hyperthyroidism as stable. Many counts were recorded for this clonotype. The CDR3 extends over 14 amino acids. V lost 1 base and J lost 2, with 9 bases in between. Germline assignment: CDR1 SGHRS and CDR2 YFSETQ.

Input material: blood. The clonotype was recovered from a man younger than 30 with Graves' hyperthyroidism. The chain couples TRBV5-1 to TRBJ1-2; possible D gene TRBD1, 6 bases. CDR3: CASSLTGWNYGYTF. As DNA, the CDR3 is TGCGCCAGCAGCTTGACAGGGTGGAACTATGGCTACACCTTC.